These T cell receptor beta chains were read from a single sample in a study of shared clonotypes between healthy human individuals. Sequencing used immunoSEQ multiplex PCR; TCRdb keeps in-frame clones, though not all of them. The top ten clones hold 0.35% to 0.45% of a sample with approximately 2.3 million clones, approximately 93% of them seen once. The specimen sequenced was naive CD4+ T cells from PBMCs. These TCRs come from a man younger than 35 in good health. Some clones in this sample may be carry-over from other donors' samples. CDR3s include the opening cysteine and the closing phenylalanine or tryptophan. D genes are given only for firm matches. Some rows mark clone size as missing; the rest say once, few, many or name a class of expanded clone.

>TRBV27|TRBJ1-1|-|once
CASSLLALGQKEKNTEAFF
TGTGCCAGCAGTTTATTGGCTCTTGGCCAGAAGGAGAAGAACACTGAAGCTTTCTTT
>TRBV19|TRBJ1-5|-|-
CASSIYVGLDQPQHF
TGTGCCAGTAGTATTTATGTCGGTCTAGACCAGCCCCAGCATTTT
>TRBV5-6|TRBJ1-2|TRBD1|-
CASSPGGESSRGYTF
TGTGCCAGCAGTCCAGGGGGCGAGTCTTCACGCGGCTACACCTTC
>TRBV9|TRBJ2-2|-|-
CASSNRATTSGELFF
TGTGCCAGCAGCAACAGGGCAACAACCTCCGGGGAGCTGTTTTTT
>TRBV28|TRBJ2-7|-|-
CASNPDTVAYEQYF
TGTGCCAGCAACCCGGACACTGTCGCCTACGAGCAGTACTTC
>TRBV7-2|TRBJ2-7|-|once
CASSPGRSSYEQYF
TGTGCCAGCAGCCCAGGTCGCAGTTCCTACGAGCAGTACTTC
>TRBV27|TRBJ1-5|-|few
CASGLYGGDDRKHF
TGTGCCAGCGGGTTGTATGGCGGGGACGATCGTAAACATTTT
>TRBV28|TRBJ2-7|-|-
CASRPTDRDFYEQYF
TGTGCCAGCAGGCCGACAGACAGGGACTTCTACGAGCAGTACTTC
>TRBV5-1|TRBJ2-4|TRBD1|once
CASSQQQGALAKNIQYF
TGCGCCAGCAGCCAACAACAGGGGGCCCTAGCCAAAAACATTCAGTACTTC
>TRBV28|TRBJ1-5|-|-
CASSPERGGRQPQHF
TGTGCCAGCAGTCCAGAGAGGGGTGGGCGTCAGCCCCAGCATTTT
>TRBV5-1|TRBJ2-2|-|-
CASSLEGDSYNTGELFF
TGCGCCAGCAGCTTGGAGGGGGATTCATATAACACCGGGGAGCTGTTTTTT
>TRBV9|TRBJ2-2|-|-
CASSVVWNTGELFF
TGTGCCAGCAGCGTAGTTTGGAACACCGGGGAGCTGTTTTTT
>TRBV5-6|TRBJ2-4|-|-
CASSLTDHPAKNIQYF
TGTGCCAGCAGCTTGACAGACCACCCTGCCAAAAACATTCAGTACTTC